This T cell receptor (beta chain) was sequenced in a study of identical twins. This clonotype was seen at least ten times. One entry per CDR3 protein, called by TCRdb with MiXCR from the 5' RACE reads. Of approximately 630,000 distinct CDR3 sequences listed, about 7.6% are singletons. This same sample was also taken into another study, of yellow fever vaccine responses in identical twins.

Sample: PBMCs. The clonotype comes from a woman aged 18-29 years in good health.

The CDR3 spells CASSPPGQGVNEQFF. CDR3 coding DNA: TGTGCCAGCAGCCCTCCGGGACAGGGAGTAAATGAGCAGTTCTTC. The rearrangement links TRBV11-2 to TRBJ2-1; 9 nucleotides line up with TRBD1. V dropped 5 bases and J dropped 7; count of bases not matched to a gene: 9. This CDR3 is 15 amino acids long. Germline loops: CDR1 SGHAT, CDR2 FQNNGV. Using reference TRBV11-2 and TRBJ2-1 for the parts outside the CDR3, the full variable domain is EAGVAQSPRYKIIEKRQSVAFWCNPISGHATLYWYQQILGQGPKLLIQFQNNGVVDDSQLPKDRFSAERLKGVDSTLKIQPAKLEDSAVYLCASSPPGQGVNEQFFGPGTRLTVL.